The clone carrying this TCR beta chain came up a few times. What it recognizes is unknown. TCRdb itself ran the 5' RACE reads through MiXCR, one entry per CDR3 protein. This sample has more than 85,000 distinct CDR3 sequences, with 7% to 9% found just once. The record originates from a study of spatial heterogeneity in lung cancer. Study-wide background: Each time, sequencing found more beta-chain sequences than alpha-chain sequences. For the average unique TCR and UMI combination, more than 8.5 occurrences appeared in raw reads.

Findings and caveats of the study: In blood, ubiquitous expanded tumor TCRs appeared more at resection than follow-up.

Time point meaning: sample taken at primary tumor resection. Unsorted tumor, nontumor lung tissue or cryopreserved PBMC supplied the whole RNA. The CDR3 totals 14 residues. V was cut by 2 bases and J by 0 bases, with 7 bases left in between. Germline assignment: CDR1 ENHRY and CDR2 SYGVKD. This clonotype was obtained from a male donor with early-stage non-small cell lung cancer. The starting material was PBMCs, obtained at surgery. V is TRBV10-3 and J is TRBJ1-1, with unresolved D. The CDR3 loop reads CAISEGWMNTEAFF. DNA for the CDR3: TGTGCCATCAGTGAGGGGTGGATGAACACTGAAGCTTTCTTT.